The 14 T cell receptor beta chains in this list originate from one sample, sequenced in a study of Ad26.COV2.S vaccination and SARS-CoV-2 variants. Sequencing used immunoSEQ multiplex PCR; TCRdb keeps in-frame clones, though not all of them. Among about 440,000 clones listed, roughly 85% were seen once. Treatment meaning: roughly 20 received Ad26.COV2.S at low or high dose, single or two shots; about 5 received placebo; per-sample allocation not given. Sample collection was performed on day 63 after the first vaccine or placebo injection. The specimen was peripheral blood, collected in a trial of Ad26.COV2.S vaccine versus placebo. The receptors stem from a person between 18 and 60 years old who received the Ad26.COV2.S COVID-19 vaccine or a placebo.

The CDR3 DNA is TGTGCCAGCAGCTCGACTAGCGGGATAGTCCAGTTCTTC. It encodes CASSSTSGIVQFF. V usage is TRBV5-6 and J usage is TRBJ2-1; 11 nucleotides align to TRBD2. Trimming at V came to 3 bases and at J to 13 bases, leaving 6 bases not matched to a gene. Germline V gene data show CDR1 as SGHDT and CDR2 as YYEEEE. CDR3 length: 13 amino acids.

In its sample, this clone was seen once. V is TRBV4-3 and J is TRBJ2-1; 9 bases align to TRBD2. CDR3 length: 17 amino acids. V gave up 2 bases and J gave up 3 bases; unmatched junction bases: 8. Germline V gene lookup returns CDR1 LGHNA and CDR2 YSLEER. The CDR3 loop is CASSQSPLAGDYNEQFF. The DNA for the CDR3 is TGCGCCAGCAGCCAATCCCCGTTAGCGGGAGACTACAATGAGCAGTTCTTC.

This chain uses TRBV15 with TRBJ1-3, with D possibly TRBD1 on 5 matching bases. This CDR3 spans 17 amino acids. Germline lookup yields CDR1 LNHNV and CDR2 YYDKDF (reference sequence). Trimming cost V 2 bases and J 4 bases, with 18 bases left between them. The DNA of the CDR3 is TGTGCCACCAGCAGATCGCGGGGGAGCCTACTGGGAAACACCATATATTTT. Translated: CATSRSRGSLLGNTIYF.

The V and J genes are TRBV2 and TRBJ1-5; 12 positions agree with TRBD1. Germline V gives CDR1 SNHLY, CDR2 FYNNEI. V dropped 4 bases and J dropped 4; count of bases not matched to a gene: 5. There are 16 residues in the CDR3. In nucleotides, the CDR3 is TGTGCCAGCAGTGGGGGGACAGGGGGCCTGAATCAGCCCCAGCATTTT. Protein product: CASSGGTGGLNQPQHF. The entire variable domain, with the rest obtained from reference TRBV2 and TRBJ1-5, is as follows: EPEVTQTPSHQVTQMGQEVILRCVPISNHLYFYWYRQILGQKVEFLVSFYNNEISEKSEIFDDQFSVERPDGSNFTLKIRSTKLEDSAMYFCASSGGTGGLNQPQHFGDGTRLSIL.

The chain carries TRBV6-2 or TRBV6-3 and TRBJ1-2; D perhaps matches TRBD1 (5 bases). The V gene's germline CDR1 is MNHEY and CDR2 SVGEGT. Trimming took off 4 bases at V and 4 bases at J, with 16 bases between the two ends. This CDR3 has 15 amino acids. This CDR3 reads CASSLNLGAPYGYTF. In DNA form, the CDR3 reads TGTGCCAGCAGTTTAAACCTCGGGGCTCCCTATGGCTACACCTTC.

The CDR3 protein is CASSQPVGGGENTEAFF. CDR3 in DNA: TGTGCCAGCAGTCAACCCGTTGGGGGGGGAGAGAACACTGAAGCTTTCTTT. The chain is built from TRBV6-6 and TRBJ1-1; weak D call: TRBD1 (5 bases). The CDR3 spans 17 residues. The germline V gene encodes CDR1 MNHNY and CDR2 SVGAGI (reference sequence). The V and J ends lost 5 bases and 1 base respectively, with 20 bases between them.

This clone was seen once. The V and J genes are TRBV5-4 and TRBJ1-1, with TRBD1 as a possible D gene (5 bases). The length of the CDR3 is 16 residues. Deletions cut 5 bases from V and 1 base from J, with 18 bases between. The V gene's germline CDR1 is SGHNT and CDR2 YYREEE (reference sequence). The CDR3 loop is CASSGGGRTRNTEAFF. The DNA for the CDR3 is TGTGCCAGCAGTGGGGGAGGGAGGACAAGGAACACTGAAGCTTTCTTT.

The CDR3 sequence: CASSAGVLYQETQYF. CDR3 in DNA: TGTGCCAGCAGTGCGGGGGTCCTGTACCAAGAGACCCAGTACTTC. The chain recombines TRBV9 with TRBJ2-5; 7 positions match TRBD2. J was trimmed by 0 bases and V by 5 bases; bases with no gene match: 7. The length of the CDR3 is 15 residues. Germline assignment: CDR1 SGDLS and CDR2 YYNGEE.

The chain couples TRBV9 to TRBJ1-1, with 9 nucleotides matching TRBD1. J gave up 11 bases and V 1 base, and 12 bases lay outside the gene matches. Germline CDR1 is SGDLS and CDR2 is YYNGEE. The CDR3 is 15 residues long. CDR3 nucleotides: TGTGCCAGCAGCGTAACCCCGGGGACAGGGTCGGGCGCTTTCTTT. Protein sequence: CASSVTPGTGSGAFF.

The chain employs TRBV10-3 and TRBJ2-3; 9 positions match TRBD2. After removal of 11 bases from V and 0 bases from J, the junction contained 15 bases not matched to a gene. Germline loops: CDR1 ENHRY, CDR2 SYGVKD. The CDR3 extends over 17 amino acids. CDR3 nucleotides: TGTGCCTCCCGCCCACGGGTGAGCGGGGGGAGCACAGATACGCAGTATTTT. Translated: CASRPRVSGGSTDTQYF.

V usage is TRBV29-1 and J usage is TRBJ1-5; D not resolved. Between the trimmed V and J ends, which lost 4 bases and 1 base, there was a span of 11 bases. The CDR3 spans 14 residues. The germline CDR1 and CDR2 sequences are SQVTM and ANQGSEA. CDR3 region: CSVGMAGSNQPQHF. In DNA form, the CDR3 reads TGCAGCGTTGGTATGGCGGGAAGCAATCAGCCCCAGCATTTT.

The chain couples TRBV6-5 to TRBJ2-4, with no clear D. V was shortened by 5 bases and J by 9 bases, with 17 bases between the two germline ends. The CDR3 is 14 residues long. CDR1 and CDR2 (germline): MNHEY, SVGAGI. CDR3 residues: CASSPYGSTTIQYF. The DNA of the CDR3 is TGTGCCAGCAGTCCCTATGGCTCCACTACCATTCAGTACTTC.

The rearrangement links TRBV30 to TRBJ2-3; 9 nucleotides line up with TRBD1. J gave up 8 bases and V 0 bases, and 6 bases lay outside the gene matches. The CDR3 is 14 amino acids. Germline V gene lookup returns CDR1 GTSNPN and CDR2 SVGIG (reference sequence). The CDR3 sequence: CAWSVGQGFGTQYF. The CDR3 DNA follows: TGTGCCTGGAGTGTCGGACAGGGGTTCGGTACGCAGTATTTT.

This CDR3 reads CASTVGSATDTQYF. The CDR3 DNA reads TGTGCCAGCACTGTAGGGTCGGCCACAGATACGCAGTATTTT. This sequence joins TRBV6-5 and TRBJ2-3; D is ambiguous. Trimming removed 7 bases at V and 2 bases at J, with 13 bases between. CDR1 and CDR2 from the germline V gene are MNHEY and SVGAGI. The CDR3 totals 14 residues.